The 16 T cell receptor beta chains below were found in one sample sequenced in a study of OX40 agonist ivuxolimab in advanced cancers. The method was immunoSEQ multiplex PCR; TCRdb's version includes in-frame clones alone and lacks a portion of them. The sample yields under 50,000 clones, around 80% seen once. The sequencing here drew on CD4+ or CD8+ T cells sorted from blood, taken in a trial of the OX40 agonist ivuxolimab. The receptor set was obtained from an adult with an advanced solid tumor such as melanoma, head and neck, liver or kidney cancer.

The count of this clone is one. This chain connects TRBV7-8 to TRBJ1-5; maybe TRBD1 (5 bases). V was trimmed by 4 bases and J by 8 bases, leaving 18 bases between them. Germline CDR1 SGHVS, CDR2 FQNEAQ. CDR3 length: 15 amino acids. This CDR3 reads CASSSSGGVMEPQHF. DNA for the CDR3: TGTGCCAGCAGCTCCAGCGGGGGAGTCATGGAGCCCCAGCATTTT.

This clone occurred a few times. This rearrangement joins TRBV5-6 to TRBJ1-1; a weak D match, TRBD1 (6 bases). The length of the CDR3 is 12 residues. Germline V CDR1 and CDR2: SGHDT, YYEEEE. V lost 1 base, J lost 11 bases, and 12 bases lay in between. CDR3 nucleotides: TGTGCCAGCAGCTTGCGGACAGCCAGGGCTTTCTTT. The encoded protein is CASSLRTARAFF.

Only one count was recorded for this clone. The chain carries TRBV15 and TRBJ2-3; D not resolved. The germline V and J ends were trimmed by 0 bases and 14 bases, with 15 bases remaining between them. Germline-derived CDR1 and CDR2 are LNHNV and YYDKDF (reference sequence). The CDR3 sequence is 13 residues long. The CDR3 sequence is CATSRDRRKGLYF. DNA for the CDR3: TGTGCCACCAGCAGAGATCGGCGGAAAGGCCTGTATTTT.

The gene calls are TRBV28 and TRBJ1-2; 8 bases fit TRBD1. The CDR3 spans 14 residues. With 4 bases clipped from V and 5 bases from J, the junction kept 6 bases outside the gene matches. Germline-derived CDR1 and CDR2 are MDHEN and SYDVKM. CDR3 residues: CASSWTGKGYGYTF. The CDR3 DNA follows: TGTGCCAGCAGTTGGACAGGGAAGGGGTATGGCTACACCTTC.

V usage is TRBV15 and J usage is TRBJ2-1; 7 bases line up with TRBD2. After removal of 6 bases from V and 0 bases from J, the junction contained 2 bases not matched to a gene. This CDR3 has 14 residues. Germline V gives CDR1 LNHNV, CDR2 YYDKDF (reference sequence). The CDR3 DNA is TGTGCCACCAGGGGGGGGAACTCCTACAATGAGCAGTTCTTC. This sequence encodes CATRGGNSYNEQFF.

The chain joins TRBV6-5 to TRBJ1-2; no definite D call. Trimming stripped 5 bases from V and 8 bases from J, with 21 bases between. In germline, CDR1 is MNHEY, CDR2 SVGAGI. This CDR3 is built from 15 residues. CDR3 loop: CASSPFGPSGGGYTF. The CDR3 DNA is TGTGCCAGCAGTCCTTTCGGGCCCTCAGGCGGGGGCTACACCTTC.

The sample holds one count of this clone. CDR3 loop: CASSSILAGGNYEQYF. In DNA, the CDR3 is TGTGCCAGCAGCTCGATTCTAGCGGGAGGCAACTACGAGCAGTACTTC. The rearrangement links TRBV5-4 to TRBJ2-7; TRBD2 agrees at 11 bases. Germline lookup yields CDR1 SGHNT and CDR2 YYREEE (reference sequence). V lost 3 bases to trimming and J lost 3 bases; unmatched junction nucleotides: 8. The CDR3 is made up of 16 amino acids.

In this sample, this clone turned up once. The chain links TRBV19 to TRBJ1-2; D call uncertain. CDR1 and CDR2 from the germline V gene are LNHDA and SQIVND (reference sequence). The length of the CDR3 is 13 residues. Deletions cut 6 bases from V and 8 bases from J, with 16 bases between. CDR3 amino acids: CASSQRHTGGYTF. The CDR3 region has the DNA TGTGCCAGTAGCCAACGACACACCGGGGGCTACACCTTC.

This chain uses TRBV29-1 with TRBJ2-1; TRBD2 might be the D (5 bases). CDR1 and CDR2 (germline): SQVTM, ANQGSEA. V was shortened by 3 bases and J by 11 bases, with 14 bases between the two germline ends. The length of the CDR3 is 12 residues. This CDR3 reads CSVESSGVQQFF. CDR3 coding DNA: TGCAGCGTTGAGAGCTCCGGGGTACAGCAGTTCTTC.

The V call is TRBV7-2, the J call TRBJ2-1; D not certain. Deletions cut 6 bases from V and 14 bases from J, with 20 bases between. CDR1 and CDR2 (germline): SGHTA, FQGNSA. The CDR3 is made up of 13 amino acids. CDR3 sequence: CASSSSIPHNEFF. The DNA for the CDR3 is TGTGCCAGCAGTTCTAGTATACCCCATAATGAGTTCTTC.

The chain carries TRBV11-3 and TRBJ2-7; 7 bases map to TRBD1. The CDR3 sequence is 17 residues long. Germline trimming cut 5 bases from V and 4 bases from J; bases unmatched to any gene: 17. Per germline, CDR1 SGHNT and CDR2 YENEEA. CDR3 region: CASSPLLLVGGHYEQYF. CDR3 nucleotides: TGTGCCAGCAGCCCACTCCTCCTAGTAGGGGGCCATTACGAGCAGTACTTC.

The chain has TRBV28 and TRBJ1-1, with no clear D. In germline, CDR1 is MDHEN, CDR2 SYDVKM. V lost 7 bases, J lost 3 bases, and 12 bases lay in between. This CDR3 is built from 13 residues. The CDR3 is CASNFEGDTEAFF. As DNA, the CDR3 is TGTGCCAGCAATTTTGAGGGTGACACTGAAGCTTTCTTT.

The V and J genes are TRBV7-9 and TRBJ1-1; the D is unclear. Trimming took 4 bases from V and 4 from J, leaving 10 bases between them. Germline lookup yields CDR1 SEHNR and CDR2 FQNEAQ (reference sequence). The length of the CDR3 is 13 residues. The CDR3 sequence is CASSSGRSTEAFF. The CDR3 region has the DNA TGTGCCAGCAGCTCGGGAAGGAGCACTGAAGCTTTCTTT.

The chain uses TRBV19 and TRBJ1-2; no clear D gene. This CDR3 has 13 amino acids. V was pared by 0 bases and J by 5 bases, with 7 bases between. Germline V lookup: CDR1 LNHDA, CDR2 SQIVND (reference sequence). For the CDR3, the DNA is TGTGCCAGTAGTATAGAGGCTCGGTATGGCTACACCTTC. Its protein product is CASSIEARYGYTF.

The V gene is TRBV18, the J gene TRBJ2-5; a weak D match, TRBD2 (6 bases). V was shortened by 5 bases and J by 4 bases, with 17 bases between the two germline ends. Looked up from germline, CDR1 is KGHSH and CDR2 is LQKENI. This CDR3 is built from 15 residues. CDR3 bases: TGTGCCAGCTCATCGGGCGGGGAGATGCGAGAGACCCAGTACTTC. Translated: CASSSGGEMRETQYF.

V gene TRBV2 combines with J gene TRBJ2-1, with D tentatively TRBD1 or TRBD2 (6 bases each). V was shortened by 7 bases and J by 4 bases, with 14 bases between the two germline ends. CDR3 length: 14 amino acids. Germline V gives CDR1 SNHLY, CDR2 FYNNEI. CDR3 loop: CASTNQGRYNEQFF. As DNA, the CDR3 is TGTGCCAGCACGAACCAGGGGAGGTACAATGAGCAGTTCTTC.